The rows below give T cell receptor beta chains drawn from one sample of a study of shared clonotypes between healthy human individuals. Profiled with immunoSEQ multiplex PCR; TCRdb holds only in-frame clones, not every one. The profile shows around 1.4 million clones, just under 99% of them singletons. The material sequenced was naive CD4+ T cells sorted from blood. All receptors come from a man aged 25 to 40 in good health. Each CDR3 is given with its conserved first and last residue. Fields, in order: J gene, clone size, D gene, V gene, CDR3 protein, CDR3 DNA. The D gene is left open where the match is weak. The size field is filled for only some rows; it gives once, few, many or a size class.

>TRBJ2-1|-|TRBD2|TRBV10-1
CAVGSGRTPEQFF
TGCGCCGTGGGTAGCGGGAGAACCCCTGAGCAGTTCTTC
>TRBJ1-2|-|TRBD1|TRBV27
CASSFGLGRQGYGYTF
TGTGCCAGCAGTTTTGGGCTTGGCCGACAGGGTTACGGCTACACCTTC
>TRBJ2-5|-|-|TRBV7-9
CASSLDPGRGQETQYF
TGTGCCAGCAGCTTAGATCCGGGACGGGGACAAGAGACCCAGTACTTC
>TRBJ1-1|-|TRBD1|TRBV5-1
CASSLAEGARVTEAFF
TGCGCCAGCAGCTTGGCGGAGGGGGCGCGGGTCACTGAAGCTTTCTTT
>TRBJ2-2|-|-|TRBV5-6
CASSLDSGELFF
TGTGCCAGCAGCTTGGACTCCGGGGAGCTGTTTTTT
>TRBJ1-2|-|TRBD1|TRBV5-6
CASSPPTGRIEGNGYTF
TGTGCCAGCAGCCCTCCGACAGGGAGGATTGAGGGTAATGGCTACACCTTC
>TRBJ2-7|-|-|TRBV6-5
CASSYSEGWGEEQYF
TGTGCCAGCAGTTACTCCGAGGGATGGGGGGAGGAGCAGTACTTC
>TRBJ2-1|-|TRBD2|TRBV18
CASSTTSADQFF
TGTGCCAGCTCAACGACTAGCGCCGATCAGTTCTTC
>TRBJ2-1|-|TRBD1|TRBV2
CASIGPGQGYNEQFF
TGTGCCAGCATCGGTCCGGGACAGGGGTACAATGAGCAGTTCTTC
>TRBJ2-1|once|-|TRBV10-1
CASSEDLSTRPFF
TGCGCCAGCAGTGAGGATCTTTCGACCAGGCCGTTCTTC
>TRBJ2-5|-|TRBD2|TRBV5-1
CASSLALAGRETQYF
TGCGCCAGCAGCTTGGCACTAGCGGGGAGGGAGACCCAGTACTTC
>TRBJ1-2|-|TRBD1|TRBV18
CASSPAGQGMGGYTF
TGTGCCAGCTCACCGGCGGGACAGGGTATGGGCGGCTACACCTTC
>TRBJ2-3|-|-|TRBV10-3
CAISLPGAADTQYF
TGTGCCATCAGCCTCCCGGGGGCCGCGGATACGCAGTATTTT
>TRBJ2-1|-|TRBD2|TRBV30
CAWGLPGLAGHNEQFF
TGTGCCTGGGGCCTCCCGGGACTAGCGGGGCACAATGAGCAGTTCTTC
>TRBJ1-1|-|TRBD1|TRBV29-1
CSVLGQGSNTEAFF
TGCAGCGTTCTGGGACAGGGGTCCAACACTGAAGCTTTCTTT
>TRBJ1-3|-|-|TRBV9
CASSVDLAGNTIYF
TGTGCCAGCAGCGTAGACCTGGCTGGAAACACCATATATTTT
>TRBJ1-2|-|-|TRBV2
CASILGAGPNYGYTF
TGTGCCAGCATCCTAGGGGCAGGGCCGAACTATGGCTACACCTTC
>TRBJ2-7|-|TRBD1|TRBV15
CATSRDQSWDSSYEQYF
TGTGCCACCAGCAGAGATCAATCGTGGGACAGCTCCTACGAGCAGTACTTC
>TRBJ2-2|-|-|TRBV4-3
CASSRAYYTGELFF
TGCGCCAGCAGCCGGGCTTACTACACCGGGGAGCTGTTTTTT
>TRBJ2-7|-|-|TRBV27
CASTPPRGGSREQYF
TGTGCCAGCACCCCACCCCGAGGGGGTTCGAGAGAGCAGTACTTC
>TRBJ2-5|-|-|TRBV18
CASSPTGKETQYF
TGTGCCAGCTCACCAACAGGGAAAGAGACCCAGTACTTC
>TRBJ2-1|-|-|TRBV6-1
CASSQKGFAYNEQFF
TGTGCCAGCAGTCAGAAGGGGTTCGCCTACAATGAGCAGTTCTTC
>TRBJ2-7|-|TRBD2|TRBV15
CATSRVGLAGGYRYEQYF
TGTGCCACCAGCAGAGTGGGACTAGCGGGAGGGTATCGCTACGAGCAGTACTTC
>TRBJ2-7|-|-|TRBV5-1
CASSPRDSSYEQYF
TGCGCCAGCAGCCCGCGGGACAGTTCCTACGAGCAGTACTTC
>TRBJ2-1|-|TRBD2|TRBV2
CATGLARHNEQFF
TGTGCCACGGGACTAGCGAGACACAATGAGCAGTTCTTC
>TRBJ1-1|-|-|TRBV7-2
CASSPRGAMNTEAFF
TGTGCCAGCAGCCCCCGGGGGGCTATGAACACTGAAGCTTTCTTT
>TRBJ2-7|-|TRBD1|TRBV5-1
CASSLVQGDSYEQYF
TGCGCCAGCAGCTTGGTCCAGGGGGACTCCTACGAGCAGTACTTC
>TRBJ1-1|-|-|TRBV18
CASSPRDSRGRNTEAFF
TGTGCCAGCTCACCAAGGGACTCCCGGGGGCGGAACACTGAAGCTTTCTTT
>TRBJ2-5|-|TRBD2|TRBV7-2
CASSFKLSGRSQETQYF
TGTGCCAGCAGCTTCAAATTGAGCGGGAGGTCCCAAGAGACCCAGTACTTC
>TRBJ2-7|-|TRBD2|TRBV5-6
CASSRGLAGEGRTYEQYF
TGTGCCAGCAGCCGAGGACTAGCGGGAGAGGGGCGTACCTACGAGCAGTACTTC
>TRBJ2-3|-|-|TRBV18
CASSPFGSSTDTQYF
TGTGCCAGCTCACCGTTTGGGTCTAGCACAGATACGCAGTATTTT
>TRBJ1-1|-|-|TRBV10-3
CAISVAPGLMNTEAFF
TGTGCCATCAGCGTAGCCCCGGGACTCATGAACACTGAAGCTTTCTTT
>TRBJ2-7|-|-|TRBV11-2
CASSLTGAPYEQYF
TGTGCCAGCAGCTTAACGGGGGCTCCCTACGAGCAGTACTTC
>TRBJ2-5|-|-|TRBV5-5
CASSKQETQYF
TGTGCCAGCAGCAAGCAAGAGACCCAGTACTTC
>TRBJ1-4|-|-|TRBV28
CASSLSTAWKLFF
TGTGCCAGCAGTTTATCCACAGCTTGGAAACTGTTTTTT
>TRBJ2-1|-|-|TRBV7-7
CASARSPYNEQFF
TGTGCCAGCGCCAGGTCCCCCTACAATGAGCAGTTCTTC
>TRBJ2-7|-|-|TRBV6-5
CASSYSQGYEQYF
TGTGCCAGCAGTTACTCTCAGGGCTACGAGCAGTACTTC
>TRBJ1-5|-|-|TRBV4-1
CASSQGGNQPQHF
TGCGCCAGCAGCCAAGGGGGAAATCAGCCCCAGCATTTT
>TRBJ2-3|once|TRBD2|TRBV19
CASSMGLAGSTDTQYF
TGTGCCAGTAGTATGGGACTAGCGGGATCCACAGATACGCAGTATTTT
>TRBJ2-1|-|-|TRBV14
CASSHVVAGNEQFF
TGTGCCAGCAGCCACGTAGTGGCCGGGAATGAGCAGTTCTTC
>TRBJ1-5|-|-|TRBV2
CASSGQVTGNQPQHF
TGTGCCAGCAGTGGCCAGGTAACCGGGAATCAGCCCCAGCATTTT
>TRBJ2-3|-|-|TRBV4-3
CASSQGFTDTQYF
TGCGCCAGCAGCCAAGGATTCACAGATACGCAGTATTTT
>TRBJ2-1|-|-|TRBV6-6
CASSDGSLNEQFF
TGTGCCAGCAGTGACGGGAGTTTGAATGAGCAGTTCTTC
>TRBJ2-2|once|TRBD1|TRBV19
CASSIKVTGHTGELFF
TGTGCCAGTAGTATCAAGGTGACAGGGCACACCGGGGAGCTGTTTTTT
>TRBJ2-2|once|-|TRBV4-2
CASSPTTGNTGELFF
TGTGCCAGCAGCCCAACGACAGGAAACACCGGGGAGCTGTTTTTT
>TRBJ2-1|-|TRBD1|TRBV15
CATSNTGTGNGVEQFF
TGTGCCACCAGCAACACCGGGACAGGGAATGGGGTTGAGCAGTTCTTC
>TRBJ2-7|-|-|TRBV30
CAWSSGRRSSYEQYF
TGTGCCTGGAGTTCCGGGCGTCGGAGCTCCTACGAGCAGTACTTC
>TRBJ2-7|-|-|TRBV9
CASSVDPAGGRNEQYF
TGTGCCAGCAGCGTAGACCCTGCAGGGGGGAGGAACGAGCAGTACTTC
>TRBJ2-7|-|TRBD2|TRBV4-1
CASSQPSRLAGGSYEQYF
TGCGCCAGCAGCCAGCCCTCTCGACTAGCGGGAGGGTCCTACGAGCAGTACTTC
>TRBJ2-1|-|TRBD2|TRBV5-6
CASSPGTSGRLNYNEQFF
TGTGCCAGCAGCCCGGGGACTAGCGGGAGGCTTAACTACAATGAGCAGTTCTTC
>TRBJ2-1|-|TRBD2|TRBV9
CASSPITGGEQFF
TGTGCCAGCAGCCCAATTACGGGGGGTGAGCAGTTCTTC